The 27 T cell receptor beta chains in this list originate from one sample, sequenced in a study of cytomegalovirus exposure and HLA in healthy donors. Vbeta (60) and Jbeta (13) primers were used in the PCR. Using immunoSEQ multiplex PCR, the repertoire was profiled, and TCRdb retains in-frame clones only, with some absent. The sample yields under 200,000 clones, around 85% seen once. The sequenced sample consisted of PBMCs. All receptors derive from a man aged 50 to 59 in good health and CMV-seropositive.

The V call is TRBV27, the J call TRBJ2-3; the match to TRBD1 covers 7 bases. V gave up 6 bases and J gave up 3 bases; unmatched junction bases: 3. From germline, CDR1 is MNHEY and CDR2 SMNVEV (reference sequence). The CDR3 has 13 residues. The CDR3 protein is CASRLTGTDTQYF. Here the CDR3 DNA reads TGTGCCAGCAGGCTGACAGGGACAGATACGCAGTATTTT.

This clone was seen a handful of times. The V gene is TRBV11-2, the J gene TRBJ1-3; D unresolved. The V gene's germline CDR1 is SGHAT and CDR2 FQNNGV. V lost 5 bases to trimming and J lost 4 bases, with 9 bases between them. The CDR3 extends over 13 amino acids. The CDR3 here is CASSPRSGNTIYF. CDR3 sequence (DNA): TGTGCCAGCAGCCCCAGATCCGGAAACACCATATATTTT.

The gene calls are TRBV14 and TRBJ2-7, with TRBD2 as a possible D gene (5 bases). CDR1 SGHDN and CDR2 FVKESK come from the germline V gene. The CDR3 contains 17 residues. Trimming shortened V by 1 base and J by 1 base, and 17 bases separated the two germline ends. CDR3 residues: CASSQGVLRGGSYEQYF. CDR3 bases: TGTGCCAGCAGCCAAGGGGTCCTACGGGGTGGGTCCTACGAGCAGTACTTC.

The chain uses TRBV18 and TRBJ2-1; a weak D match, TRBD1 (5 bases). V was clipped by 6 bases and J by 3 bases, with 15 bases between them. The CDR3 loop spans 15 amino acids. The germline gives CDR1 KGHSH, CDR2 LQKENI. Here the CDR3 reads CASSRRGRGYNEQFF. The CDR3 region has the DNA TGTGCCAGCTCTCGAAGGGGTCGAGGCTACAATGAGCAGTTCTTC.

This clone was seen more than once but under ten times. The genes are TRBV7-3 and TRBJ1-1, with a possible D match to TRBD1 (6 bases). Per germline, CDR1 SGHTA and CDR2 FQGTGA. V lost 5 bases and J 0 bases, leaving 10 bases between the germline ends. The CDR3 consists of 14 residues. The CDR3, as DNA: TGTGCCAGCAGCGATGGACAGCTGAACACTGAAGCTTTCTTT. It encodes CASSDGQLNTEAFF.

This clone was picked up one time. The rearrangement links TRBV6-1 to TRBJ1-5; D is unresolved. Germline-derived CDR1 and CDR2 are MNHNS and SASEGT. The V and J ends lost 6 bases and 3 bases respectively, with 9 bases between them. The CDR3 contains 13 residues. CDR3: CASREGSNQPQHF. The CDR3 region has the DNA TGTGCCAGCAGAGAGGGCTCCAATCAGCCCCAGCATTTT.

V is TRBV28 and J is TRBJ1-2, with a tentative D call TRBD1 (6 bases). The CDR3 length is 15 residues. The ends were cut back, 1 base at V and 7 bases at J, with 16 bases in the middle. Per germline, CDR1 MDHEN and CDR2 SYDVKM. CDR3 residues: CASSLSLGGGGGYTF. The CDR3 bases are TGTGCCAGCAGTTTATCCCTTGGGGGGGGCGGTGGCTACACCTTC.

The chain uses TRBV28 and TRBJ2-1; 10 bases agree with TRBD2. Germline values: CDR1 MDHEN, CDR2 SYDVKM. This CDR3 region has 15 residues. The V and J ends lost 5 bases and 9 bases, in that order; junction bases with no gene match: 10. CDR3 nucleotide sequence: TGTGCCAGCAGTACTGGGGCTAGCGGGGGTTCTGAGCAGTTCTTC. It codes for CASSTGASGGSEQFF. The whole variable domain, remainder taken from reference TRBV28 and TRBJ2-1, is DVKVTQSSRYLVKRTGEKVFLECVQDMDHENMFWYRQDPGLGLRLIYFSYDVKMKEKGDIPEGYSVSREKKERFSLILESASTNQTSMYLCASSTGASGGSEQFFGPGTRLTVL.

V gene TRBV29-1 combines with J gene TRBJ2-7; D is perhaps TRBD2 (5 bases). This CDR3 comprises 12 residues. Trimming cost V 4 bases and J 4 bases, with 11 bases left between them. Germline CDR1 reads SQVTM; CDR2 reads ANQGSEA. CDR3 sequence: CSVGDGEYEQYF. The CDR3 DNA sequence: TGCAGCGTTGGGGATGGGGAGTACGAGCAGTACTTC.

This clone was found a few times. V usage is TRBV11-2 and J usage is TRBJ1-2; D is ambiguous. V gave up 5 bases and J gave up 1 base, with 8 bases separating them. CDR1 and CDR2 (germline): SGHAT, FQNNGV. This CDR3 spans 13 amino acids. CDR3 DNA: TGTGCCAGCAGCCTGAGGGATAACTATGGCTACACCTTC. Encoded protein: CASSLRDNYGYTF.

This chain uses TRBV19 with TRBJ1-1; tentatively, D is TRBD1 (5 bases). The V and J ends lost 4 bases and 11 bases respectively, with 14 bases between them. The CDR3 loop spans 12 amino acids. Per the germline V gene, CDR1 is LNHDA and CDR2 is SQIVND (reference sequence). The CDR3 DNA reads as TGTGCCAGTAGTACCCAGGGAAGTAACGCTTTCTTT. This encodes CASSTQGSNAFF. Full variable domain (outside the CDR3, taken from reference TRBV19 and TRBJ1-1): DGGITQSPKYLFRKEGQNVTLSCEQNLNHDAMYWYRQDPGQGLRLIYYSQIVNDFQKGDIAEGYSVSREKKESFPLTVTSAQKNPTAFYLCASSTQGSNAFFGQGTRLTVV.

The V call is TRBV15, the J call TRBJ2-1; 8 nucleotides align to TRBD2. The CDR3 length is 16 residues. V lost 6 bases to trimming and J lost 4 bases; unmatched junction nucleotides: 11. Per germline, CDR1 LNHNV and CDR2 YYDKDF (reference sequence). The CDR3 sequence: CATRGLGAGAYNEQFF. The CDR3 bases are TGTGCCACCAGGGGCCTAGGAGCGGGGGCATACAATGAGCAGTTCTTC.

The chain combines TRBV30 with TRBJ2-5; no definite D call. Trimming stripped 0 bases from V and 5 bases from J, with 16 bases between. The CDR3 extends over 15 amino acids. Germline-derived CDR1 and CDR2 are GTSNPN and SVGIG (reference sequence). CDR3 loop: CAWSVQGYKRETQYF. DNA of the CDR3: TGTGCCTGGAGTGTACAAGGCTACAAGAGGGAGACCCAGTACTTC. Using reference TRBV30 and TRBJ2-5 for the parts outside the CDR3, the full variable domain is SQTIHQWPATLVQPVGSPLSLECTVEGTSNPNLYWYRQAAGRGLQLLFYSVGIGQISSEVPQNLSASRPQDRQFILSSKKLLLSDSGFYLCAWSVQGYKRETQYFGPGTRLLVL.

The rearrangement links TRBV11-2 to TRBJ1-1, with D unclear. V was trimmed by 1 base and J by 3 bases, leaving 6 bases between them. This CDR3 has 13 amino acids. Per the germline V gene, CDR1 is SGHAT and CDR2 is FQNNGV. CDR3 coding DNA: TGTGCCAGCAGCTTAGTTGCGGACACTGAAGCTTTCTTT. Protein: CASSLVADTEAFF. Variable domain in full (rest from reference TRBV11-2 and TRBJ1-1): EAGVAQSPRYKIIEKRQSVAFWCNPISGHATLYWYQQILGQGPKLLIQFQNNGVVDDSQLPKDRFSAERLKGVDSTLKIQPAKLEDSAVYLCASSLVADTEAFFGQGTRLTVV.

The CDR3 DNA is TGTGCCAGCAGCTTAGGGACCACAGCGGGGCCCCAGCATTTT. Encoded protein: CASSLGTTAGPQHF. The chain links TRBV7-9 to TRBJ1-5; D remains unclear. CDR1 is SEHNR, CDR2 FQNEAQ, per germline (reference sequence). This CDR3 region has 14 residues. V was clipped by 1 base and J by 9 bases, with 13 bases between them. The full variable domain, completed using reference TRBV7-9 and TRBJ1-5, is DTGVSQNPRHKITKRGQNVTFRCDPISEHNRLYWYRQTLGQGPEFLTYFQNEAQLEKSRLLSDRFSAERPKGSFSTLEIQRTEQGDSAMYLCASSLGTTAGPQHFGDGTRLSIL.

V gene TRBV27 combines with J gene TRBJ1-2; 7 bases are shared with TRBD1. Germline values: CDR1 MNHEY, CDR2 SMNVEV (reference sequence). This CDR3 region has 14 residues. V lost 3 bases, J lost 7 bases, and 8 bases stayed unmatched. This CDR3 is CASSFLGTEGGYTF. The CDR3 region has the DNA TGTGCCAGCAGTTTCCTGGGGACAGAGGGTGGCTACACCTTC.

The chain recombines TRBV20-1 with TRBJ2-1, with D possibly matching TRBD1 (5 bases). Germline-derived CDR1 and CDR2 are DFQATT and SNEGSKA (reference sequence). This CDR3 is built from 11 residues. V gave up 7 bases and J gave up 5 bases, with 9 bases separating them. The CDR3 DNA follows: TGCAGTGGGGGCGCAAACAATGAGCAGTTCTTC. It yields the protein CSGGANNEQFF.

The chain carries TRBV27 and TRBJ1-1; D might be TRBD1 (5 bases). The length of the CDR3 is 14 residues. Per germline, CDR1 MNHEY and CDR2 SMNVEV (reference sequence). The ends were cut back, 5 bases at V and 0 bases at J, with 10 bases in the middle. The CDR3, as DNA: TGTGCCAGCAGTCCGACAGACCTGAACACTGAAGCTTTCTTT. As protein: CASSPTDLNTEAFF.

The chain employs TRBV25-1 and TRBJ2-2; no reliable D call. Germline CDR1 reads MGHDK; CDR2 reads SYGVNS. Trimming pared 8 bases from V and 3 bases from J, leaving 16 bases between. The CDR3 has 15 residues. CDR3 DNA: TGTGCCAGCTCCCCCCTGAGCACCTACACCGGGGAGCTGTTTTTT. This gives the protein CASSPLSTYTGELFF.

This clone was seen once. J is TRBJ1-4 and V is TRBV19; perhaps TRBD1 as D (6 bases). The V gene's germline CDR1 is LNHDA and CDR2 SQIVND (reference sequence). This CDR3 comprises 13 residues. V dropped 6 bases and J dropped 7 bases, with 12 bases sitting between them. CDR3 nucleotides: TGTGCCAGTAGCCCGGCAGGGGTTGAAAAACTGTTTTTT. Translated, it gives CASSPAGVEKLFF.

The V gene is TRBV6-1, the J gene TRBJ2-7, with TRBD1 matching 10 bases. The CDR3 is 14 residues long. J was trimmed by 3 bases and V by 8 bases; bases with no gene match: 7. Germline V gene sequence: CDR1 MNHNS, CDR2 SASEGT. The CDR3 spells CASLRQGAFYEQYF. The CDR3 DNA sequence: TGTGCCAGCCTTCGACAGGGGGCCTTCTACGAGCAGTACTTC.

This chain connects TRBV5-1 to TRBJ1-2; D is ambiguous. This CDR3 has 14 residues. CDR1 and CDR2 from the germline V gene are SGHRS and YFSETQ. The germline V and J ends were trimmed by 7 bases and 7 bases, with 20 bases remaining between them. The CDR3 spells CASSQVEVGGGYTF. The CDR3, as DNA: TGCGCCAGCTCCCAGGTGGAGGTAGGAGGTGGCTACACCTTC.

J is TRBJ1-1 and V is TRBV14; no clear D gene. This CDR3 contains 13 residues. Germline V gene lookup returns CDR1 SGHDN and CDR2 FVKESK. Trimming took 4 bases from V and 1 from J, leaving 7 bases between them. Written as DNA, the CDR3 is TGTGCCAGCAGCCCATTCAGGAACACTGAAGCTTTCTTT. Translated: CASSPFRNTEAFF.

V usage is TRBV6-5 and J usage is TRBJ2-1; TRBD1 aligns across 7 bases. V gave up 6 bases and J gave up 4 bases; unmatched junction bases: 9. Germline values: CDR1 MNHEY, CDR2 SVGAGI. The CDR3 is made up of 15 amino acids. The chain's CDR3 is CASRHTGAVYNEQFF. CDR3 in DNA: TGTGCCAGCAGACACACAGGGGCCGTTTACAATGAGCAGTTCTTC.

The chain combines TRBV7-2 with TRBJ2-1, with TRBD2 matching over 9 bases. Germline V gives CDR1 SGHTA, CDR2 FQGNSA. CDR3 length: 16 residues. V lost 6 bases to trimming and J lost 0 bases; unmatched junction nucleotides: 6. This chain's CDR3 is CASRPRAGGSYNEQFF. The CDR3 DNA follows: TGTGCCAGCAGACCCCGAGCGGGGGGCTCCTACAATGAGCAGTTCTTC.

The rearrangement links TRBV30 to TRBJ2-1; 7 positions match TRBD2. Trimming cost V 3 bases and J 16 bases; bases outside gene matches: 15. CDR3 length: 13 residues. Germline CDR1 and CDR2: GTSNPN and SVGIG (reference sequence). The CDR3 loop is CAWSLLGGSPPFF. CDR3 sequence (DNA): TGTGCCTGGAGCCTGTTAGGCGGGAGTCCCCCATTCTTC.

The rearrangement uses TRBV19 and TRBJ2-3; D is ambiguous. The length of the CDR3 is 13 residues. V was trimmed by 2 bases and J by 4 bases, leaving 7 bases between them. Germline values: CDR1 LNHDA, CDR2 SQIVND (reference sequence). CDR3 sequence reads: CASSIRAPDTQYF. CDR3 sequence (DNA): TGTGCCAGTAGTATAAGAGCCCCAGATACGCAGTATTTT.